This T cell receptor beta chain is drawn from a study of cytomegalovirus exposure and HLA in healthy donors. The ends lost 6 bases at V and 2 bases at J; junction bases unmatched: 4. The CDR3 extends over 15 amino acids. In germline, CDR1 is MDHEN, CDR2 SYDVKM. Notes on this clone: Its matching antigen is unknown.

PCR primers comprised 60 Vbeta and 13 Jbeta primers. As originally analysed: There were 70 million to 95 million unique TCR beta chains by a later count, and approximately 10 million of them were shared. Sequencing was performed with immunoSEQ multiplex PCR; in TCRdb, only in-frame clones are kept and a portion is missing. From that table come the V and J calls and clone size; the DNA was used to work out D and trimming. The repertoire holds about 150,000 clones, 70% to 80% seen once, with 6% to 7.5% in the top ten. The study's findings and limits: An analysis done earlier found most TCR beta V segments productive about 90% or about 30% of the time. A classifier reportedly called cytomegalovirus status with high sensitivity and specificity.

The sequenced sample consisted of PBMCs. This TCR came from a man aged 40-49 years in good health and CMV-seropositive. V gene TRBV28 combines with J gene TRBJ2-7; 13 nucleotides match TRBD2. In DNA, the CDR3 is TGTGCCAGCAGACCTGGACTAGCGGGAGCCTACGAGCAGTACTTC. It encodes CASRPGLAGAYEQYF.